Given below is one T cell receptor beta chain in context. Its specificity is unknown. These data originate in a study of monozygotic twins with inflammatory bowel disease. Study findings and constraints: IBD patients carried less diverse TCRbeta repertoires (inverse Simpson) than healthy co-twins.

The unique tags termed UMIs, each holding a 6-nucleotide sample barcode, were added by means of template switching. TCRdb re-called the 5' RACE reads and catalogs CDR3 proteins one per entry, DNA excluded. This sample contains about 300,000 distinct CDR3 sequences. In germline, CDR1 is SGDLS, CDR2 YYNGEE. This CDR3 comprises 14 residues. The TCR sequence derives from a human donor with ulcerative colitis or Crohn's disease, or a healthy co-twin of an affected twin (not recorded which). The J gene is TRBJ1-6, the V gene TRBV9. Sequences were obtained from blood. CDR3 protein: CASSPSGINSPLHF. The full variable domain, its missing parts supplied by reference TRBV9 and TRBJ1-6, is DSGVTQTPKHLITATGQRVTLRCSPRSGDLSVYWYQQSLDQGLQFLIQYYNGEERAKGNILERFSAQQFPDLHSELNLSSLELGDSALYFCASSPSGINSPLHFGNGTRLTVT.